Listed here are 32 T cell receptor beta chains from one sample, sequenced in a study of blood T cell repertoires in COVID-19. Clones were read by immunoSEQ multiplex PCR, and TCRdb kept only the in-frame ones, dropping some. The repertoire holds more than 85,000 clones, with more than 85% as singletons. The material sequenced was peripheral blood. These receptors all stem from a man aged 18 to 29 with acute or convalescent COVID-19.

J is TRBJ1-1 and V is TRBV9; D unclear. This CDR3 spans 15 amino acids. Between the trimmed V and J ends, which lost 0 bases and 0 bases, there was a span of 9 bases. Germline CDR1 and CDR2: SGDLS and YYNGEE. DNA of the CDR3: TGTGCCAGCAGCGTAGGCGGCAAGATGAACACTGAAGCTTTCTTT. Translated, it gives CASSVGGKMNTEAFF.

Here the CDR3 DNA reads TGTGCCAGCAGTGAATTAGACTATGGCTACACCTTC. It yields the protein CASSELDYGYTF. This sequence joins TRBV2 and TRBJ1-2, with D unresolved. V was clipped by 2 bases and J by 3 bases, with 4 bases between them. In germline, CDR1 is SNHLY, CDR2 FYNNEI. The CDR3 has 12 residues.

This chain joins TRBV9 and TRBJ1-2; 8 bases map to TRBD1. V lost 1 base and J lost 6; bases outside the gene matches: 5. CDR3 length equals 14 residues. Germline V gene lookup returns CDR1 SGDLS and CDR2 YYNGEE. The chain's CDR3 is CASSVTDRENGYTF. The CDR3 nucleotides are TGTGCCAGCAGCGTAACGGACAGGGAAAATGGCTACACCTTC. Together with reference TRBV9 and TRBJ1-2, the CDR3 gives the full variable domain: DSGVTQTPKHLITATGQRVTLRCSPRSGDLSVYWYQQSLDQGLQFLIQYYNGEERAKGNILERFSAQQFPDLHSELNLSSLELGDSALYFCASSVTDRENGYTFGSGTRLTVV.

A single count supports this clone. This rearrangement joins TRBV6-6 to TRBJ1-2; D perhaps matches TRBD1 (5 bases). The CDR3 has 13 residues. Looked up from germline, CDR1 is MNHNY and CDR2 is SVGAGI (reference sequence). Trimming took off 2 bases at V and 8 bases at J, with 12 bases between the two ends. CDR3 region: CASSYDPQGGYTF. Here the CDR3 DNA reads TGTGCCAGCAGTTACGACCCCCAGGGCGGCTACACCTTC.

The rearrangement uses TRBV29-1 and TRBJ1-1; D not resolved. Germline V gene lookup returns CDR1 SQVTM and CDR2 ANQGSEA. This CDR3 has 10 residues. CDR3 region: CRVGRTEAFF. DNA of the CDR3: TGCAGGGTAGGGAGGACTGAAGCTTTCTTT.

The chain employs TRBV5-6 and TRBJ2-7, with 7 nucleotides matching TRBD1. The CDR3 is made up of 18 amino acids. Germline values: CDR1 SGHDT, CDR2 YYEEEE. V lost 3 bases to trimming and J lost 1 base; unmatched junction nucleotides: 16. In DNA form, the CDR3 reads TGTGCCAGCAGCTCGGGACAGCTCAGATTGGAGAAGTCCTACGAGCAGTACTTC. It encodes CASSSGQLRLEKSYEQYF.

The V call is TRBV19, the J call TRBJ1-1, with 7 bases aligning to TRBD1. The length of the CDR3 is 16 residues. V shed 0 bases, J shed 0 bases, and the junction held 4 bases outside the gene matches. Germline lookup yields CDR1 LNHDA and CDR2 SQIVND (reference sequence). The DNA for the CDR3 is TGTGCCAGTAGTATAGATGGGACAGCGTTGAACACTGAAGCTTTCTTT. This translates into CASSIDGTALNTEAFF.

This chain links TRBV5-4 with TRBJ2-1; a weak D match, TRBD2 (7 bases). V was shortened by 0 bases and J by 6 bases, with 10 bases between the two germline ends. The CDR3 totals 14 residues. In germline, CDR1 is SGHNT, CDR2 YYREEE (reference sequence). DNA for the CDR3: TGTGCCAGCAGCTTGGACAGGGAGGGCAATGAGCAGTTCTTC. Translating gives CASSLDREGNEQFF.

V is TRBV5-6 and J is TRBJ1-2, with 8 bases aligning to TRBD1. Germline V gene data show CDR1 as SGHDT and CDR2 as YYEEEE. The J segment lost 2 bases and the V segment lost 0 bases, leaving 6 bases of the junction unmatched. The CDR3 length is 16 residues. CDR3 nucleotides: TGTGCCAGCAGCTTGGTTGGACAGGGAAGAAACTATGGCTACACCTTC. This sequence encodes CASSLVGQGRNYGYTF.

The chain uses TRBV6-5 and TRBJ2-5; D may be TRBD1 (6 bases). The V end lost 7 bases, the J end lost 2 bases, and 14 bases lay between the germline ends. The CDR3 loop spans 14 amino acids. Germline V gene sequence: CDR1 MNHEY, CDR2 SVGAGI. CDR3 sequence (DNA): TGTGCCAGCAACCGGGACACAGCTCAAGAGACCCAGTACTTC. Protein product: CASNRDTAQETQYF.

CDR3 sequence: CASSPGGSRTQYF. CDR3 coding DNA: TGTGCCAGCAGCCCAGGGGGCTCTAGAACCCAGTACTTC. This chain joins TRBV4-2 and TRBJ2-5; 8 nucleotides align to TRBD1. From germline, CDR1 is LGHNA and CDR2 YNFKEQ. The V segment lost 4 bases and the J segment 8 bases; nucleotides outside the gene matches: 6. The CDR3 extends over 13 amino acids.

The chain is built from TRBV11-2 and TRBJ1-4; tentatively, D is TRBD1 (6 bases). In germline, CDR1 is SGHAT, CDR2 FQNNGV. The CDR3 runs 14 residues. The V and J ends lost 5 bases and 8 bases respectively, with 15 bases between them. The CDR3 bases are TGTGCCAGCAGCAAAACAGGGAAGGGGGAAAAACTGTTTTTT. Its translation is CASSKTGKGEKLFF.

This chain joins TRBV5-1 and TRBJ1-2; D is ambiguous. Germline-derived CDR1 and CDR2 are SGHRS and YFSETQ. There are 14 residues in the CDR3. V lost 0 bases and J lost 3, with 9 bases in between. The CDR3 DNA sequence: TGCGCCAGCAGCTTGGGGGGAGAACACTATGGCTACACCTTC. Protein sequence: CASSLGGEHYGYTF.

The V gene is TRBV18, the J gene TRBJ1-4; no definite D call. This CDR3 has 13 residues. The germline V and J ends were trimmed by 3 bases and 0 bases, with 2 bases remaining between them. Germline CDR1 reads KGHSH; CDR2 reads LQKENI. The CDR3 protein is CASSPSTNEKLFF. The CDR3 nucleotides are TGTGCCAGCTCACCCTCAACTAATGAAAAACTGTTTTTT.

The CDR3 loop is CASSRTPGQGGYGYTF. The CDR3 DNA is TGTGCCAGCAGTCGAACTCCGGGACAGGGGGGCTATGGCTACACCTTC. This sequence joins TRBV6-4 and TRBJ1-2; the match to TRBD1 covers 11 bases. The CDR3 contains 16 residues. V lost 5 bases to trimming and J lost 4 bases; unmatched junction nucleotides: 9. Per germline, CDR1 MRHNA and CDR2 SNTAGT.

A remark on this clone: In the same sample, other DNA sequences code for this CDR3. V usage is TRBV5-1 and J usage is TRBJ2-1; 9 positions agree with TRBD2. J lost 0 bases, V lost 2 bases, and 0 bases had no gene match. Germline assignment: CDR1 SGHRS and CDR2 YFSETQ. The CDR3 spans 15 residues. The CDR3 here is CASSFSGSSYNEQFF. The CDR3 DNA reads TGCGCCAGCAGCTTTAGCGGGAGCTCCTACAATGAGCAGTTCTTC.

The chain recombines TRBV27 with TRBJ1-2; 8 positions match TRBD1. V lost 0 bases to trimming and J lost 2 bases; unmatched junction nucleotides: 5. This CDR3 is built from 16 residues. CDR1 is MNHEY, CDR2 SMNVEV, per germline (reference sequence). The CDR3 region has the DNA TGTGCCAGCAGTTTATCGCTGGGACAGGAGAACTATGGCTACACCTTC. Its protein is CASSLSLGQENYGYTF.

The chain employs TRBV19 and TRBJ2-7, with D tentatively TRBD1 (6 bases). V lost 3 bases to trimming and J lost 2 bases, with 20 bases between them. Germline values: CDR1 LNHDA, CDR2 SQIVND (reference sequence). The CDR3 totals 17 residues. The DNA for the CDR3 is TGTGCCAGTAGTATCGCTTATTTACAGGGACGGGCCTACGAGCAGTACTTC. Its translation is CASSIAYLQGRAYEQYF.

The rearrangement uses TRBV6-5 and TRBJ1-6; 10 bases agree with TRBD1. Germline lookup yields CDR1 MNHEY and CDR2 SVGAGI. CDR3 length equals 14 residues. V was clipped by 6 bases and J by 7 bases; unmatched bases: 3. The CDR3 sequence: CASSQGQGNSPLHF. CDR3 nucleotide sequence: TGTGCCAGCAGCCAGGGACAGGGGAATTCACCCCTCCACTTT.

This clone was counted a few times. The chain uses TRBV6-1 and TRBJ2-3, with D hard to call. The length of the CDR3 is 12 residues. Germline lookup yields CDR1 MNHNS and CDR2 SASEGT. V lost 3 bases and J 7 bases, leaving 8 bases between the germline ends. CDR3 loop: CASSEISNTQYF. DNA of the CDR3: TGTGCCAGCAGTGAGATCAGTAATACGCAGTATTTT.

This chain links TRBV9 with TRBJ1-3, with TRBD1 matching 9 bases. With V trimmed by 4 bases and J by 7 bases, 6 bases remained unmatched. The CDR3 is made up of 14 amino acids. CDR1 SGDLS and CDR2 YYNGEE come from the germline V gene. CDR3 sequence reads: CASSSDRGYNTIYF. The CDR3 nucleotides read TGTGCCAGCAGCTCCGACAGGGGGTACAACACCATATATTTT.

The chain joins TRBV6-5 to TRBJ1-3; D is unclear. This CDR3 contains 14 residues. Trimming cost V 8 bases and J 1 base, with 12 bases left between them. CDR1 and CDR2 from the germline V gene are MNHEY and SVGAGI. CDR3 nucleotide sequence: TGTGCCAGCGCGGACGGGAGTTCTGGAAACACCATATATTTT. Translating gives CASADGSSGNTIYF.

The CDR3 loop reads CASSPMTLRQGQETQYF. The CDR3 nucleotides are TGTGCCAGCTCACCAATGACCTTGAGACAGGGGCAAGAGACCCAGTACTTC. The genes are TRBV18 and TRBJ2-5, with TRBD1 matching 8 bases. V was clipped by 2 bases and J by 2 bases; unmatched bases: 10. This CDR3 comprises 17 residues. CDR1 and CDR2 from the germline V gene are KGHSH and LQKENI. Using reference TRBV18 and TRBJ2-5 for the parts outside the CDR3, the full variable domain is NAGVMQNPRHLVRRRGQEARLRCSPMKGHSHVYWYRQLPEEGLKFMVYLQKENIIDESGMPKERFSAEFPKEGPSILRIQQVVRGDSAAYFCASSPMTLRQGQETQYFGPGTRLLVL.

This rearrangement joins TRBV3-1 (or the pseudogene TRBV3-2) to TRBJ2-1, with 13 bases fitting TRBD2. V gave up 1 base and J gave up 7 bases; unmatched junction bases: 4. Germline V gene data show CDR1 as LGHDT and CDR2 as YNNKEL (reference sequence). There are 16 residues in the CDR3. The CDR3 loop reads CASSQGTSGGQNEQFF. The CDR3 nucleotides are TGTGCCAGCAGCCAAGGGACTAGCGGGGGCCAAAATGAGCAGTTCTTC.

The rearrangement uses TRBV14 and TRBJ2-3, with 8 bases matching TRBD2. The CDR3 loop spans 15 amino acids. V lost 5 bases to trimming and J lost 3 bases; unmatched junction nucleotides: 7. Germline V gene lookup returns CDR1 SGHDN and CDR2 FVKESK. The CDR3 sequence is CASSWSGGQTDTQYF. The CDR3 DNA sequence: TGTGCCAGCAGCTGGAGCGGGGGACAAACAGATACGCAGTATTTT.

This rearrangement joins TRBV30 to TRBJ2-3; D is unclear. Trimming removed 2 bases at V and 4 bases at J, with 13 bases between. The CDR3 totals 14 residues. Per germline, CDR1 GTSNPN and CDR2 SVGIG (reference sequence). The CDR3 reads CAWSSQVPPDTQYF. DNA of the CDR3: TGTGCCTGGAGTAGTCAGGTTCCCCCAGATACGCAGTATTTT.

The rearrangement uses TRBV4-1 and TRBJ1-2; D is uncertain. This CDR3 is 17 amino acids long. Trimming shortened V by 0 bases and J by 8 bases, and 22 bases separated the two germline ends. Germline CDR1 and CDR2: MGHRA and YSYEKL. CDR3 nucleotides: TGCGCCAGCAGCCAAGAAGTCGGAACAGTCCGTCTGGAAGGCTACACCTTC. Translating it yields CASSQEVGTVRLEGYTF.

The chain links TRBV5-1 to TRBJ1-2; D perhaps matches TRBD1 (5 bases). The CDR3 consists of 16 residues. V lost 4 bases, J lost 7 bases, and 23 bases lay in between. Germline V gene lookup returns CDR1 SGHRS and CDR2 YFSETQ. The CDR3 spells CASSPLTGGGDSGYTF. CDR3 bases: TGCGCCAGCAGCCCCCTAACAGGCGGAGGGGATTCTGGCTACACCTTC. The variable domain in full, with the rest retrieved from reference TRBV5-1 and TRBJ1-2, is KAGVTQTPRYLIKTRGQQVTLSCSPISGHRSVSWYQQTPGQGLQFLFEYFSETQRNKGNFPGRFSGRQFSNSRSEMNVSTLELGDSALYLCASSPLTGGGDSGYTFGSGTRLTVV.

This chain links TRBV7-2 with TRBJ2-1, with 12 bases identical to TRBD1. The CDR3 consists of 15 residues. From germline, CDR1 is SGHTA and CDR2 FQGNSA. V gave up 4 bases and J gave up 10 bases; unmatched junction bases: 8. Written as DNA, the CDR3 is TGTGCCAGCAGCTCCTCCGGGACAGGGGGCTGGGAGCAGTTCTTC. The encoded protein is CASSSSGTGGWEQFF.

The chain recombines TRBV6-1 with TRBJ1-2; no firm D call. The germline V and J ends were trimmed by 3 bases and 5 bases, with 10 bases remaining between them. The V gene's germline CDR1 is MNHNS and CDR2 SASEGT. The CDR3 has 13 residues. CDR3 sequence (DNA): TGTGCCAGCAGTGAGAGGGTCGTTTATGGCTACACCTTC. It specifies CASSERVVYGYTF.

The chain's CDR3 is CASSRTGMLSYGYTF. The CDR3 DNA reads TGTGCCAGCAGTAGAACAGGGATGTTGAGCTATGGCTACACCTTC. This rearrangement joins TRBV6-5 to TRBJ1-2, with D tentatively TRBD1 (6 bases). CDR3 length equals 15 residues. CDR1 is MNHEY and CDR2 is SVGAGI in the germline V gene. The V end was cut by 5 bases, the J end by 4 bases, with 17 bases between.

The chain combines TRBV3-1 (or the pseudogene TRBV3-2) with TRBJ1-3, with no clear D. CDR3 length: 14 amino acids. V dropped 1 base and J dropped 3 bases, with 7 bases sitting between them. From germline, CDR1 is LGHDT and CDR2 YNNKEL (reference sequence). The CDR3 protein is CASSQGAGGNTIYF. The CDR3 DNA is TGTGCCAGCAGCCAAGGGGCGGGTGGAAACACCATATATTTT.